One and the same sample provided the 26 T cell receptor beta chains below, sequenced in a study of PD-L1 blockade in urothelial cancer. Time point denoted: peripheral blood 6 weeks after treatment start. Profiling relied on immunoSEQ multiplex PCR, and the TCRdb table lists in-frame clones only, not all of them. In the table there are around 66,000 clones, about 90% of which are singletons. Sample: PBMCs, taken around atezolizumab (anti-PD-L1) treatment. These receptors were obtained from a man aged 55 to 69 with urothelial cancer.

This clone was recorded only once. The V call is TRBV7-3, the J call TRBJ2-4; 10 bases agree with TRBD1. Germline assignment: CDR1 SGHTA and CDR2 FQGTGA. V gave up 3 bases and J gave up 9 bases; unmatched junction bases: 5. The CDR3 runs to 14 residues. CDR3 region: CASSLGQGYGIQYF. The CDR3 region has the DNA TGTGCCAGCAGCTTGGGACAGGGGTACGGCATTCAGTACTTC. Combining the CDR3 with reference TRBV7-3 and TRBJ2-4 gives the whole variable domain GAGVSQTPSNKVTEKGKYVELRCDPISGHTALYWYRQSLGQGPEFLIYFQGTGAADDSGLPNDRFFAVRPEGSVSTLKIQRTERGDSAVYLCASSLGQGYGIQYFGAGTRLSVL.

The rearrangement joins TRBV25-1 to TRBJ2-1; D possibly corresponds to TRBD1 (6 bases). V was shortened by 1 base and J by 7 bases, with 17 bases between the two germline ends. The CDR3 has 16 residues. The V gene's germline CDR1 is MGHDK and CDR2 SYGVNS. The CDR3 coding sequence is TGTGCCAGCAGTGAATCTGACAGATATAGGGGGAATGAGCAGTTCTTC. It encodes CASSESDRYRGNEQFF.

The chain combines TRBV4-3 with TRBJ2-1; D gene ambiguous. CDR3 length equals 16 residues. Trimming left V 4 bases short and J 0 bases short, with 13 bases between. The germline V gene has CDR1 LGHNA and CDR2 YSLEER. The CDR3 spells CASSLLTFSSYNEQFF. The CDR3 DNA is TGCGCCAGCAGCCTTTTAACTTTCTCCTCCTACAATGAGCAGTTCTTC.

The V and J genes are TRBV14 and TRBJ1-4; 9 bases align to TRBD1. The germline V gene has CDR1 SGHDN and CDR2 FVKESK. V trimming: 3 bases; J trimming: 4 bases; junction bases outside the gene matches: 6. CDR3 length equals 16 residues. The chain's CDR3 is CASSQWGQGGNEKLFF. The CDR3 coding sequence is TGTGCCAGCAGCCAGTGGGGACAGGGCGGTAATGAAAAACTGTTTTTT.

This clone was seen just once. V gene TRBV11-2 combines with J gene TRBJ1-3; a possible D gene is TRBD1 (6 bases). The CDR3 covers 14 residues. Trimming stripped 9 bases from V and 0 bases from J, with 12 bases between. In germline, CDR1 is SGHAT, CDR2 FQNNGV. CDR3 sequence reads: CASEQGFSGNTIYF. The DNA of the CDR3 is TGTGCCAGTGAACAGGGCTTCTCTGGAAACACCATATATTTT. The full variable domain, rest sourced from reference TRBV11-2 and TRBJ1-3, is EAGVAQSPRYKIIEKRQSVAFWCNPISGHATLYWYQQILGQGPKLLIQFQNNGVVDDSQLPKDRFSAERLKGVDSTLKIQPAKLEDSAVYLCASEQGFSGNTIYFGEGSWLTVV.

This chain links TRBV14 with TRBJ2-1, with TRBD2 matching 12 bases. The CDR3 totals 16 residues. V lost 4 bases, J lost 6 bases, and 7 bases stayed unmatched. CDR1 and CDR2 from the germline V gene are SGHDN and FVKESK. The CDR3 nucleotides are TGTGCCAGCAGCCCCGGCCCGACTAGCGGGAGCAATGAGCAGTTCTTC. This translates into CASSPGPTSGSNEQFF.

The count of this clone is one. This chain joins TRBV27 and TRBJ1-1; D call uncertain. Trimming cost V 4 bases and J 11 bases, with 14 bases left between them. The CDR3 loop spans 12 amino acids. Germline V gene data show CDR1 as MNHEY and CDR2 as SMNVEV (reference sequence). The CDR3 nucleotides are TGTGCCAGCAGTTCGGCCGGGTTGTCGGCTTTCTTT. Protein product: CASSSAGLSAFF.

The chain is built from TRBV19 and TRBJ1-1; weak D call: TRBD1 (6 bases). This CDR3 has 14 amino acids. CDR1 and CDR2 from the germline V gene are LNHDA and SQIVND (reference sequence). V lost 4 bases to trimming and J lost 6 bases, with 15 bases between them. This chain's CDR3 is CASSRHREGAEAFF. The CDR3 DNA is TGTGCCAGTAGTAGGCACAGGGAGGGAGCTGAAGCTTTCTTT.

This clone appeared once. Germline is not matched at one junction end, which may reflect a read error. The chain has TRBV5-1 and TRBJ1-4; no firm D call. The CDR3 is 14 residues long. Germline V gene lookup returns CDR1 SGHRS and CDR2 YFSETQ. DNA for the CDR3: TGCGCCAGCACCTTGGACTCTTCCAATGAAAAACTGTTTTTT. Translated, it gives CASTLDSSNEKLFF.

V is TRBV6-1 and J is TRBJ1-2; D ambiguous. CDR1 is MNHNS and CDR2 is SASEGT in the germline V gene. Between the trimmed V and J ends, which lost 2 bases and 5 bases, there was a span of 12 bases. The CDR3 has 14 residues. DNA of the CDR3: TGTGCCAGCAGTGAACGGCAGACACAGTATGGCTACACCTTC. It encodes CASSERQTQYGYTF.

This clone was detected only a few times. The chain carries TRBV27 and TRBJ1-1; 7 nucleotides match TRBD1. Looked up from germline, CDR1 is MNHEY and CDR2 is SMNVEV (reference sequence). The CDR3 loop spans 14 amino acids. With V trimmed by 5 bases and J by 0 bases, 3 bases remained unmatched. CDR3 coding DNA: TGTGCCAGCAGTGCCAGGGGGATGAACACTGAAGCTTTCTTT. This encodes CASSARGMNTEAFF.

Here the CDR3 reads CASSVRQGTPTLHTF. As DNA, the CDR3 is TGTGCCAGCAGCGTACGACAGGGTACCCCTACCCTCCACACCTTC. This chain joins TRBV5-6 and TRBJ1-2; 7 bases are shared with TRBD1. CDR1 and CDR2 (germline): SGHDT, YYEEEE. This CDR3 spans 15 amino acids. Losses at the gene ends were 4 bases for V and 12 bases for J; bases not matched to a gene: 18.

This clone was seen a single time. This chain uses TRBV9 with TRBJ1-1, with 10 bases that match TRBD1. The CDR3 has 16 amino acids. The germline V gene has CDR1 SGDLS and CDR2 YYNGEE. V dropped 2 bases and J dropped 1; count of bases not matched to a gene: 5. The CDR3 coding sequence is TGTGCCAGCAGCGTGGGACAGGGGAGGGAGAACACTGAAGCTTTCTTT. Encoded protein: CASSVGQGRENTEAFF.

The chain couples TRBV28 to TRBJ1-5; TRBD1 is a possible D gene (5 bases). The CDR3 is 15 residues long. CDR1 MDHEN and CDR2 SYDVKM come from the germline V gene. Trimming stripped 6 bases from V and 2 bases from J, with 14 bases between. In DNA, the CDR3 is TGTGCCAGCAGCCTCGGGGGGAGAGGCAATCAGCCCCAGCATTTT. Translating it yields CASSLGGRGNQPQHF.

The chain carries TRBV28 and TRBJ1-4; 10 nucleotides agree with TRBD1. The CDR3 runs to 16 residues. Looked up from germline, CDR1 is MDHEN and CDR2 is SYDVKM. V lost 6 bases, J lost 7 bases, and 11 bases stayed unmatched. The CDR3 nucleotides read TGTGCCAGCAGGCCGGGGGGGAGGACAGGGGGTGAAAAACTGTTTTTT. Its protein is CASRPGGRTGGEKLFF. The full variable domain, rest sourced from reference TRBV28 and TRBJ1-4, is DVKVTQSSRYLVKRTGEKVFLECVQDMDHENMFWYRQDPGLGLRLIYFSYDVKMKEKGDIPEGYSVSREKKERFSLILESASTNQTSMYLCASRPGGRTGGEKLFFGSGTQLSVL.

V and J are TRBV28 and TRBJ2-7; 12 nucleotides agree with TRBD1. The germline V gene has CDR1 MDHEN and CDR2 SYDVKM. V dropped 5 bases and J dropped 5; count of bases not matched to a gene: 7. The CDR3 is 15 residues long. Here the CDR3 DNA reads TGTGCCAGCAGTAAACCGGGACAGGGGGCTAACGAGCAGTACTTC. It is translated as CASSKPGQGANEQYF.

This clone was recorded once. CDR3 bases: TGTGCCAGTAGTAAAGGGACAGCGCCTTACAATGAGCAGTTCTTC. Its translation: CASSKGTAPYNEQFF. The rearrangement uses TRBV19 and TRBJ2-1; TRBD1 matches 7 bases. V was clipped by 4 bases and J by 4 bases; unmatched bases: 7. Germline V gene lookup returns CDR1 LNHDA and CDR2 SQIVND (reference sequence). The CDR3 consists of 15 residues.

This chain links TRBV7-9 with TRBJ2-5; D may be TRBD1 (5 bases). Trimming stripped 6 bases from V and 7 bases from J, with 15 bases between. The CDR3 has 13 amino acids. Germline V gives CDR1 SEHNR, CDR2 FQNEAQ (reference sequence). Here the CDR3 reads CASSLDPDRTQYF. Here the CDR3 DNA reads TGTGCCAGCAGTCTAGACCCCGACAGGACCCAGTACTTC.

This clone was picked up one time. Here the CDR3 DNA reads TGTGCCAGCGACACTCCGGCCTTCCCGGAAGGCTACACCTTC. Its protein product is CASDTPAFPEGYTF. V and J are TRBV28 and TRBJ1-2; no clear D. Trimming removed 8 bases from V and 8 bases from J, with 21 bases in between. The CDR3 extends over 14 amino acids. Germline CDR1 and CDR2: MDHEN and SYDVKM.

This clone has just a few counts. The chain recombines TRBV7-9 with TRBJ1-1; no clear D. The germline V gene encodes CDR1 SEHNR and CDR2 FQNEAQ (reference sequence). The V end lost 5 bases, the J end lost 3 bases, and 16 bases lay between the germline ends. The CDR3 loop spans 15 amino acids. Written as DNA, the CDR3 is TGTGCCAGCAGCCTCGTTTCAGGTACGGACACTGAAGCTTTCTTT. The encoded protein is CASSLVSGTDTEAFF.

This chain links TRBV6-5 with TRBJ1-1; perhaps TRBD1 as D (6 bases). The V end was cut by 8 bases, the J end by 1 base, with 14 bases between. CDR3 size: 14 residues. Germline V lookup: CDR1 MNHEY, CDR2 SVGAGI. CDR3 in DNA: TGTGCCAGCTTGAGGGGGTTCGGGAACACTGAAGCTTTCTTT. Protein product: CASLRGFGNTEAFF.

V usage is TRBV2 and J usage is TRBJ2-5; possibly TRBD2 for D (6 bases). The germline V and J ends were trimmed by 7 bases and 5 bases, with 20 bases remaining between them. The CDR3 is 15 amino acids. Germline CDR1 reads SNHLY; CDR2 reads FYNNEI. The CDR3 DNA sequence: TGTGCCAGCAATAACATGGCTAGCGTAGGGGAGACCCAGTACTTC. Translated: CASNNMASVGETQYF.

This sequence joins TRBV19 and TRBJ1-1; D gene unclear. V lost 5 bases, J lost 6 bases, and 10 bases lay in between. In germline, CDR1 is LNHDA, CDR2 SQIVND (reference sequence). The CDR3 extends over 12 amino acids. CDR3 nucleotides: TGTGCCAGTAGTTGGACTTCCTCTGAAGCTTTCTTT. Its protein product is CASSWTSSEAFF.

The genes are TRBV11-2 and TRBJ2-1; 8 bases are shared with TRBD2. The CDR3 runs to 17 residues. Trimming cost V 5 bases and J 2 bases; bases outside gene matches: 11. CDR1 and CDR2 from the germline V gene are SGHAT and FQNNGV. Here the CDR3 reads CASSKRGAGGPYNEQFF. The CDR3 DNA sequence: TGTGCCAGCAGCAAAAGGGGCGCGGGGGGCCCCTACAATGAGCAGTTCTTC.

This chain uses TRBV7-2 with TRBJ2-1, with D uncertain. V was pared by 2 bases and J by 7 bases, with 6 bases between. Germline CDR1 is SGHTA and CDR2 is FQGNSA. The CDR3 length is 12 residues. As DNA, the CDR3 is TGTGCCAGCAGCTTATCCCGTAATGAGCAGTTCTTC. Translation: CASSLSRNEQFF.

This sequence joins TRBV28 and TRBJ1-5; D perhaps matches TRBD1 (5 bases). The germline V gene has CDR1 MDHEN and CDR2 SYDVKM. The CDR3 spans 15 residues. V lost 7 bases and J 7 bases, leaving 20 bases between the germline ends. CDR3 in DNA: TGTGCCAGCACCCCAAGGGGATCTCTGGGGCAGCCCCAGCATTTT. This gives the protein CASTPRGSLGQPQHF.